What follows are 22 T cell receptor beta chains derived from one specimen sequenced in a study of CD8 T cells in Susac syndrome. Reverse transcription used roughly 0.45 to 1 ug RNA and random hexamers. Each CDR3 protein is one row after TCRdb ran MiXCR on the immunoSEQ multiplex PCR reads. The data contain 140,000 to 150,000 distinct CDR3 sequences, roughly 95% of them seen just once; the ten biggest clones take up 0.065% to 0.095%. The sequenced sample consisted of CD4+ T cells from PBMCs. The receptors originated from a human donor with Susac syndrome.

This chain links TRBV13 with TRBJ2-4; D might be TRBD2 (5 bases). Germline V lookup: CDR1 PRHDT, CDR2 FYEKMQ (reference sequence). The germline V and J ends were trimmed by 3 bases and 8 bases, with 20 bases remaining between them. The CDR3 totals 16 residues. The CDR3 region has the DNA TGTGCCAGCAGCTTGCGCGCGACTGGCCAGAGGGACATTCAGTACTTC. It translates to CASSLRATGQRDIQYF.

The sample holds one count of this clonotype. The chain employs TRBV12-3 or TRBV12-4 and TRBJ2-1; the D gene is possibly TRBD1 (5 bases). This CDR3 has 15 residues. V lost 3 bases to trimming and J lost 2 bases, with 11 bases between them. The CDR3 sequence: CASSFIGHPYNEQFF. The DNA for the CDR3 is TGTGCCAGCAGTTTCATAGGACACCCCTACAATGAGCAGTTCTTC.

V usage is TRBV20-1 and J usage is TRBJ1-1; D is uncertain. The V gene lost 3 bases and the J gene lost 4 bases, with 12 bases spanning the gap. The V gene's germline CDR1 is DFQATT and CDR2 SNEGSKA (reference sequence). The CDR3 has 13 amino acids. The CDR3 reads CSASQVGVTEAFF. In DNA, the CDR3 is TGCAGTGCTAGCCAGGTTGGGGTCACTGAAGCTTTCTTT.

V and J are TRBV12-3 or TRBV12-4 and TRBJ1-2; possible D gene TRBD1, 6 bases. The V and J ends lost 6 bases and 4 bases respectively, with 18 bases between them. CDR3 length: 15 residues. The CDR3 bases are TGTGCCAGCAGCCTCACAACGGGGGCAGGCTATGGCTACACCTTC. The encoded protein is CASSLTTGAGYGYTF.

The chain is built from TRBV6-5 and TRBJ1-2, with 7 positions matching TRBD1. The length of the CDR3 is 11 residues. Trimming at V came to 5 bases and at J to 7 bases, leaving 1 base not matched to a gene. Per the germline V gene, CDR1 is MNHEY and CDR2 is SVGAGI. The CDR3 nucleotides are TGTGCCAGCAGTAACAGGGGTGGCTACACCTTC. This codes for CASSNRGGYTF.

J is TRBJ2-7 and V is TRBV21-1; TRBD1, the table's D call, lacks a check against the DNA. TRBV21-1 is noted as a pseudogene. The length of the CDR3 is 15 residues. The CDR3 nucleotides read TGTGCCAGCAGCAACATTGAGGACAGGGCCCACGAGCAGTACTTC. The encoded protein is CASSNIEDRAHEQYF.

The J gene is TRBJ1-2, the V gene TRBV5-1; a weak D match, TRBD1 (5 bases). Germline V gene sequence: CDR1 SGHRS, CDR2 YFSETQ. Trimming left V 2 bases short and J 2 bases short, with 7 bases between. This CDR3 region has 13 residues. CDR3: CASSLQENYGYTF. CDR3 bases: TGCGCCAGCAGCTTACAGGAGAACTATGGCTACACCTTC.

The chain recombines TRBV7-2 with TRBJ1-5; 7 bases match TRBD1. CDR3 size: 17 residues. Looked up from germline, CDR1 is SGHTA and CDR2 is FQGNSA. The trim removed 2 bases at V and 2 bases at J, leaving 9 bases unmatched. For the CDR3, the DNA is TGTGCCAGCAGCTTATCTGAGGGGGCAGGAGGCAATCAGCCCCAGCATTTT. This encodes CASSLSEGAGGNQPQHF.

The chain combines TRBV12-3 or TRBV12-4 with TRBJ2-1; TRBD2 matches 11 bases. Trimming removed 1 base from V and 11 bases from J; junction bases left unmatched: 7. This CDR3 has 15 residues. The CDR3 loop reads CASSLGLAGRGQQFF. In DNA, the CDR3 is TGTGCCAGCAGTTTAGGACTAGCGGGGAGGGGGCAGCAGTTCTTC.

This clonotype was seen a few times. The V call is TRBV6-5, the J call TRBJ1-3; D may be TRBD1 (5 bases). CDR3 length: 15 residues. The germline CDR1 and CDR2 sequences are MNHEY and SVGAGI. V lost 6 bases and J lost 0, with 12 bases in between. The CDR3 DNA sequence: TGTGCCAGCAGGGTCGACAGTATCTCTGGAAACACCATATATTTT. Translation: CASRVDSISGNTIYF.

This chain uses TRBV15 with TRBJ2-2; D is ambiguous. V lost 1 base, J lost 7 bases, and 13 bases lay in between. Germline values: CDR1 LNHNV, CDR2 YYDKDF (reference sequence). The CDR3 has 15 amino acids. The CDR3 spells CATSRAVTDVGELFF. In DNA, the CDR3 is TGTGCCACCAGCAGAGCGGTGACCGACGTCGGGGAGCTGTTTTTT.

The chain carries TRBV20-1 and TRBJ2-5; possibly TRBD2 for D (5 bases). Germline V lookup: CDR1 DFQATT, CDR2 SNEGSKA (reference sequence). The CDR3 is 13 amino acids. V was cut by 6 bases and J by 3 bases, with 14 bases left in between. CDR3 bases: TGCAGTGCAGACGGACTCTTCAAAGAGACCCAGTACTTC. Translated: CSADGLFKETQYF.

The chain uses TRBV6-5 and TRBJ1-2, with D tentatively TRBD1 (6 bases). With 5 bases removed from V and 13 bases from J, the gap between germline ends came to 17 bases. This CDR3 is built from 12 residues. Germline values: CDR1 MNHEY, CDR2 SVGAGI. This CDR3 is CASSDADRIPTF. The CDR3 DNA reads as TGTGCCAGCAGTGACGCCGACAGGATTCCCACCTTC.

The chain couples TRBV5-1 to TRBJ2-1, with a weak D call TRBD1 (5 bases). V was pared by 5 bases and J by 10 bases, with 13 bases between. CDR3 length: 12 residues. The germline gives CDR1 SGHRS, CDR2 YFSETQ. The CDR3 DNA reads TGCGCCAGCAGTAGCCATAGGGGCGAGCAGTTCTTC. Encoded protein: CASSSHRGEQFF. Using reference TRBV5-1 and TRBJ2-1 for the parts outside the CDR3, the full variable domain is KAGVTQTPRYLIKTRGQQVTLSCSPISGHRSVSWYQQTPGQGLQFLFEYFSETQRNKGNFPGRFSGRQFSNSRSEMNVSTLELGDSALYLCASSSHRGEQFFGPGTRLTVL.

V gene TRBV29-1 combines with J gene TRBJ2-3; D gene unclear. The V end was cut by 1 base, the J end by 1 base, with 12 bases between. The CDR3 extends over 15 amino acids. The germline CDR1 and CDR2 sequences are SQVTM and ANQGSEA. The CDR3 DNA sequence: TGCAGCGTTGAAGGACGTCAATGGGGCACAGATACGCAGTATTTT. As protein: CSVEGRQWGTDTQYF.

This clonotype occurred once. The chain recombines TRBV3-1 with TRBJ2-3; D not certain. CDR3 length: 16 residues. Trimming removed 4 bases from V and 1 base from J, with 15 bases in between. The germline gives CDR1 LGHDT, CDR2 YNNKEL (reference sequence). DNA of the CDR3: TGTGCCAGCAGCCGGGCGCCCTGGAGAGGCACAGATACGCAGTATTTT. Amino acid sequence: CASSRAPWRGTDTQYF.

CDR3 loop: CSARLRAGVWEQFF. In nucleotides, the CDR3 is TGCAGTGCTCGGCTCCGGGCCGGCGTGTGGGAGCAGTTCTTC. V gene TRBV20-1 combines with J gene TRBJ2-1; D not resolved. Germline CDR1 and CDR2: DFQATT and SNEGSKA (reference sequence). This CDR3 has 14 residues. The germline V and J ends were trimmed by 5 bases and 10 bases, with 21 bases remaining between them.

V and J are TRBV4-2 and TRBJ2-3; tentative D call: TRBD1 (5 bases). The CDR3 loop spans 16 amino acids. The germline V gene encodes CDR1 LGHNA and CDR2 YNFKEQ. The germline V and J ends were trimmed by 1 base and 6 bases, with 17 bases remaining between them. CDR3 nucleotide sequence: TGTGCCAGCAGCCAAGTCCCGAGAACATCAGGGGATACGCAGTATTTT. It yields the protein CASSQVPRTSGDTQYF.

This clonotype came up once. The genes are TRBV5-1 and TRBJ1-1; 8 bases align to TRBD1. The CDR3 is 13 residues long. Germline-derived CDR1 and CDR2 are SGHRS and YFSETQ. V lost 7 bases and J lost 2; bases outside the gene matches: 4. The CDR3 is CASAGGRNTEAFF. CDR3 nucleotide sequence: TGCGCCAGCGCAGGGGGCAGAAACACTGAAGCTTTCTTT.

The rearrangement joins TRBV20-1 to TRBJ2-2; no firm D call. Germline-derived CDR1 and CDR2 are DFQATT and SNEGSKA (reference sequence). CDR3 size: 11 residues. With 4 bases removed from V and 6 bases from J, the gap between germline ends came to 6 bases. CDR3: CSANRAGELFF. For the CDR3, the DNA is TGCAGTGCTAATCGGGCCGGGGAGCTGTTTTTT.

The V and J genes are TRBV12-3 or TRBV12-4 and TRBJ2-3, with D possibly TRBD1 on 5 matching bases. Trimming stripped 6 bases from V and 3 bases from J, with 13 bases between. The CDR3 has 14 residues. The DNA of the CDR3 is TGTGCCAGCAGGACCCAGGGTTGGACAGATACGCAGTATTTT. Translated, it gives CASRTQGWTDTQYF.

V is TRBV29-1 and J is TRBJ1-1; possible D gene TRBD1, 5 bases. Germline V gene sequence: CDR1 SQVTM, CDR2 ANQGSEA. The V end was cut by 4 bases, the J end by 11 bases, with 20 bases between. The CDR3 spans 13 residues. The chain's CDR3 is CSVGQRTSPKAFF. For the CDR3, the DNA is TGCAGCGTTGGACAGCGGACCTCCCCAAAGGCTTTCTTT.